This T cell receptor beta chain stems from a study of cytomegalovirus exposure and HLA in healthy donors. Primers: 60 Vbeta forward and 13 Jbeta reverse. Data came from immunoSEQ multiplex PCR; TCRdb stores just in-frame clones and leaves some out. The table lists fewer than 150,000 clones, 78% of them singletons. The sequence was obtained from a male donor in good health and CMV-seronegative. Input material: PBMCs.

The CDR3 region has the DNA TGTGCCAGCAGCGGAGGGGGAAACACCATATATTTT. Its translation: CASSGGGNTIYF. The chain combines TRBV9 with TRBJ1-3; D uncertain. CDR1 is SGDLS, CDR2 YYNGEE, per germline. Trimming pared 3 bases from V and 4 bases from J, leaving 5 bases between. The CDR3 loop spans 12 amino acids. The variable domain in full, with the rest retrieved from reference TRBV9 and TRBJ1-3, is DSGVTQTPKHLITATGQRVTLRCSPRSGDLSVYWYQQSLDQGLQFLIQYYNGEERAKGNILERFSAQQFPDLHSELNLSSLELGDSALYFCASSGGGNTIYFGEGSWLTVV.